Presented here are 8 T cell receptor beta chains from one specimen sequenced in a study of blood T cell repertoires in COVID-19. The data were produced by immunoSEQ multiplex PCR, yet TCRdb's version contains in-frame clones alone and is incomplete. The sample holds some 10,000 clones, approximately 91% seen once. Sequenced: peripheral blood. The receptors come from a woman aged 55-75 years with active COVID-19.

This chain links TRBV18 with TRBJ1-5, with D tentatively TRBD1 (5 bases). The CDR3 runs to 13 residues. The V end was cut by 4 bases, the J end by 4 bases, with 8 bases between. Germline V gene sequence: CDR1 KGHSH, CDR2 LQKENI. The CDR3 nucleotides read TGTGCCAGCTCACGAACAGGAAATCAGCCCCAGCATTTT. This translates into CASSRTGNQPQHF.

The V gene is TRBV27, the J gene TRBJ1-2; the match to TRBD1 covers 9 bases. CDR3 length equals 15 residues. Germline CDR1 MNHEY, CDR2 SMNVEV (reference sequence). Trimming removed 2 bases from V and 5 bases from J; junction bases left unmatched: 6. Written as DNA, the CDR3 is TGTGCCAGCAGTTTACATCGGGACAGGGTGTATGGCTACACCTTC. Translating gives CASSLHRDRVYGYTF.

This chain uses TRBV4-1 with TRBJ1-1; D unresolved. Germline V lookup: CDR1 MGHRA, CDR2 YSYEKL. The CDR3 contains 14 residues. V was shortened by 0 bases and J by 4 bases, with 9 bases between the two germline ends. This CDR3 is CASSQDPHGTEAFF. The CDR3 bases are TGCGCCAGCAGCCAAGATCCCCACGGCACTGAAGCTTTCTTT.

This sequence joins TRBV30 and TRBJ1-6; D is possibly TRBD1 (5 bases). V lost 4 bases, J lost 6 bases, and 10 bases lay in between. This CDR3 contains 13 residues. Per germline, CDR1 GTSNPN and CDR2 SVGIG (reference sequence). CDR3 amino acids: CAWTRQINSPLHF. CDR3 DNA sequence: TGTGCCTGGACGCGACAGATTAATTCACCCCTCCACTTT.

The chain links TRBV24-1 to TRBJ1-5, with 8 bases that match TRBD1. V shed 4 bases and J 6 bases; nucleotides not matched to a gene: 7. There are 15 residues in the CDR3. Germline CDR1 reads KGHDR; CDR2 reads SFDVKD. The CDR3 DNA reads TGTGCCACCAGTGACCCTGGACAGGGAAGTCAGCCCCAGCATTTT. It is translated as CATSDPGQGSQPQHF.

The V call is TRBV6-6, the J call TRBJ2-7, with D possibly TRBD1 on 5 matching bases. V lost 0 bases to trimming and J lost 2 bases, with 8 bases between them. The length of the CDR3 is 14 residues. Germline-derived CDR1 and CDR2 are MNHNY and SVGAGI (reference sequence). The CDR3 sequence is CASSYSQGTYEQYV. DNA of the CDR3: TGTGCCAGCAGTTACTCTCAGGGCACCTACGAGCAGTACGTC.

This chain connects TRBV6-1 to TRBJ2-1, with D perhaps matching TRBD2 (6 bases). CDR3 length equals 13 residues. Germline V CDR1 and CDR2: MNHNS, SASEGT. V was pared by 0 bases and J by 12 bases, with 12 bases between. The CDR3 coding sequence is TGTGCCAGCAGTGAAGCCCAGGGCGGGACGCAGTTCTTC. Translating gives CASSEAQGGTQFF.

The CDR3 spells CASSAPSGSSGKTQYF. In DNA, the CDR3 is TGTGCCAGCAGCGCGCCTAGCGGGAGTTCGGGGAAGACCCAGTACTTC. This chain joins TRBV11-2 and TRBJ2-5, with TRBD2 matching 10 bases. This CDR3 region has 16 residues. V shed 5 bases and J 6 bases; nucleotides not matched to a gene: 12. Germline CDR1 SGHAT, CDR2 FQNNGV.